This T cell receptor (beta chain) was recorded in a study of T cells after yellow fever vaccination. Overall study: Researchers used SMART-Seq v4 Ultra Low Input to prepare fractions that had low cell numbers.

One entry per CDR3 protein, called by TCRdb with MiXCR from the 5' RACE reads. The table lists nearly 550,000 distinct CDR3 sequences, roughly a fifth of them singletons. To note about this clonotype: The antigen remains undetermined.

CDR1 and CDR2 (germline): DFQATT, SNEGSKA (reference sequence). V was trimmed by 4 bases and J by 13 bases, leaving 17 bases between them. CDR3 length equals 13 residues. Overall study findings and caveats: Detected again after the booster were most primary-vaccination clones, at 95% to 98% CD4 and about 90% CD8. Abundant bulk-derived clonotypes could contaminate FACS-sorted repertoires. Weaker, the secondary response peaked sooner, at day 5 versus 15.

This sequence was found in a man aged 25 to 45 who received the YFV17D yellow fever vaccine. Sequenced here: PBMCs, sampled 15 days after the yellow fever booster vaccination. J is TRBJ1-6 and V is TRBV20-1; TRBD1 might be the D (5 bases). Written as DNA, the CDR3 is TGCAGTGCTACCCCGGGGCCGAGCATCCCCCTCCACTTT. Translation gives CSATPGPSIPLHF.